The 30 T cell receptor beta chains in this list originate from one sample, sequenced in a study of T-cell reconstitution after alpha-beta-depleted transplantation in children (dated by TCRdb to the mid-2010s). Reading the label with the study, this specimen's treatment or condition is: allogeneic hematopoietic cell transplantation with graft depleted of TCRalphabeta T cells and CD19 B cells. Library construction relied on PCR. Sequencing was carried out with an Illumina HiSeq 2500. TCR library preparation used molecular barcoding, with unique molecular identifiers applied to normalize quantification of the TCRbeta repertoire. The public sequencing data were trimmed at Q25 with fastp and processed into clonotypes with MiXCR by TCRdb, which kept only in-frame beta chains. Each entry merges the rows of one CDR3 protein and shows their most common DNA and genes. Present in this sample are 450,000 to 550,000 distinct CDR3 sequences, around 10% of which were seen just once. Less than 15% of the sample is in the top ten clones.

The specimen comprised PBMCs, mostly from graft donor cells, sampled 180 days after TCRalphabeta/CD19-depleted stem cell transplant. These receptors all stem from a female patient aged 2-10 years who had a stem cell transplant for aplastic anemia, so the T cells may come from the graft donor.

This clonotype has ten or more counts. The V and J genes are TRBV5-1 and TRBJ1-2; possible D gene TRBD1, 5 bases. The CDR3 consists of 14 residues. From germline, CDR1 is SGHRS and CDR2 YFSETQ. V dropped 0 bases and J dropped 6 bases, with 12 bases sitting between them. The CDR3 region is CASSLVQGANGYTF. CDR3 sequence (DNA): TGCGCCAGCAGCTTGGTGCAGGGTGCGAATGGCTACACCTTC. Variable domain in full (rest from reference TRBV5-1 and TRBJ1-2): KAGVTQTPRYLIKTRGQQVTLSCSPISGHRSVSWYQQTPGQGLQFLFEYFSETQRNKGNFPGRFSGRQFSNSRSEMNVSTLELGDSALYLCASSLVQGANGYTFGSGTRLTVV.

This clonotype was observed a few times. The chain couples TRBV13 to TRBJ1-6, with 9 bases matching TRBD1. V lost 3 bases and J lost 9; bases outside the gene matches: 6. CDR3 length: 15 amino acids. Germline CDR1 and CDR2: PRHDT and FYEKMQ (reference sequence). This CDR3 reads CASSLGQGGGSPLHF. CDR3 in DNA: TGTGCCAGCAGCTTGGGACAGGGAGGTGGTTCACCCCTCCACTTT.

The table lists this clonotype with a few counts. The chain carries TRBV11-2 and TRBJ2-1; 14 positions match TRBD2. Germline lookup yields CDR1 SGHAT and CDR2 FQNNGV. This CDR3 contains 18 residues. The J segment lost 1 base and the V segment lost 5 bases, leaving 7 bases of the junction unmatched. The CDR3 region has the DNA TGTGCCAGCAGCCGGGGACTAGCGGGAGAGCATTCCTACAATGAGCAGTTCTTC. Translating it yields CASSRGLAGEHSYNEQFF.

This clonotype was recorded a few times. The chain combines TRBV7-2 with TRBJ2-7; the D is unclear. The CDR3 totals 14 residues. V was clipped by 5 bases and J by 3 bases, with 14 bases between them. Germline assignment: CDR1 SGHTA and CDR2 FQGNSA. The CDR3: CASSPGLGGYEQYV. The CDR3 DNA follows: TGTGCCAGCAGCCCTGGTCTGGGCGGCTACGAGCAGTACGTC.

At least ten counts were recorded for this clonotype. The rearrangement uses TRBV9 and TRBJ2-1; D may be TRBD2 (6 bases). V shed 2 bases and J shed 9 bases, with 12 bases lying between them. CDR3 length equals 13 residues. From germline, CDR1 is SGDLS and CDR2 YYNGEE. The CDR3 region has the DNA TGTGCCAGCAGCGTTGGAGGGCCGAGTGAGCAGTTCTTC. It specifies CASSVGGPSEQFF.

The chain uses TRBV9 and TRBJ2-1, with a weak D call TRBD2 (5 bases). The V end lost 7 bases, the J end lost 0 bases, and 17 bases lay between the germline ends. Germline V gene sequence: CDR1 SGDLS, CDR2 YYNGEE. The CDR3 length is 16 residues. The CDR3 loop reads CASASERLDSYNEQFF. As DNA, the CDR3 is TGTGCCAGCGCCTCCGAGCGGCTGGACTCCTACAATGAGCAGTTCTTC.

This clonotype was found a few times. This chain uses TRBV20-1 with TRBJ1-1; TRBD1 matches 7 bases. Germline trimming cut 6 bases from V and 11 bases from J; bases unmatched to any gene: 18. The CDR3 totals 14 residues. Germline V gene sequence: CDR1 DFQATT, CDR2 SNEGSKA (reference sequence). CDR3: CSADPGQTNLGAFF. The CDR3 DNA follows: TGCAGTGCCGATCCGGGACAGACGAACCTTGGGGCTTTCTTT.

This sequence joins TRBV5-6 and TRBJ2-7; 7 nucleotides match TRBD1. The CDR3 loop spans 13 amino acids. Germline V gives CDR1 SGHDT, CDR2 YYEEEE. Losses at the gene ends were 7 bases for V and 6 bases for J; bases not matched to a gene: 10. Here the CDR3 reads CASGSGTACEQYV. The CDR3, as DNA: TGTGCCAGCGGCTCCGGGACAGCCTGCGAGCAGTACGTC.

This clonotype was detected a few times. The J gene is TRBJ2-6, the V gene TRBV18; no clear D. The V gene lost 1 base and the J gene lost 2 bases, with 12 bases spanning the gap. The CDR3 is 17 amino acids. Per the germline V gene, CDR1 is KGHSH and CDR2 is LQKENI. The DNA of the CDR3 is TGTGCCAGCTCACCACTCATACAGTTGGCTGGGGCCAACGTCCTGACTTTC. This gives the protein CASSPLIQLAGANVLTF.

A few counts support this clonotype. At one end, the junction sequence differs from germline, possibly due to a read error. The chain carries TRBV7-2 and TRBJ2-1; D uncertain. The germline V gene has CDR1 SGHTA and CDR2 FQGNSA. This CDR3 region has 9 residues. The CDR3 loop is CASSLNGYF. The CDR3, as DNA: TGTGCCAGCAGCTTAAATGGCTACTTC.

The rearrangement joins TRBV6-1 to TRBJ2-7, with D perhaps TRBD2 (6 bases). The germline V gene encodes CDR1 MNHNS and CDR2 SASEGT. This CDR3 contains 13 residues. Between the trimmed V and J ends, which lost 3 bases and 5 bases, there was a span of 11 bases. CDR3 sequence (DNA): TGTGCCAGCAGTGACGGGAGTCGGAACGAGCAGTACGTC. Its protein product is CASSDGSRNEQYV.

This clonotype was found many times. The CDR3 loop reads CASSLADLEDTQYF. The CDR3 coding sequence is TGCGCCAGCAGCTTGGCGGATTTGGAAGATACGCAGTATTTT. The chain couples TRBV5-1 to TRBJ2-3; D ambiguous. Between the trimmed V and J ends, which lost 0 bases and 5 bases, there was a span of 10 bases. The CDR3 totals 14 residues. The germline CDR1 and CDR2 sequences are SGHRS and YFSETQ.

This clonotype has a count of ten or more. The V gene is TRBV3-1, the J gene TRBJ2-1; possible D gene TRBD2, 6 bases. CDR1 is LGHDT and CDR2 is YNNKEL in the germline V gene (reference sequence). V lost 4 bases to trimming and J lost 0 bases, with 13 bases between them. This CDR3 spans 16 amino acids. The CDR3 reads CASSPLLASSYNEQFF. CDR3 sequence (DNA): TGTGCCAGCAGCCCGCTCCTAGCGAGCTCCTACAATGAGCAGTTCTTC.

V usage is TRBV29-1 and J usage is TRBJ1-1, with D perhaps TRBD1 (5 bases). CDR3 length: 12 amino acids. CDR1 is SQVTM, CDR2 ANQGSEA, per germline. V lost 5 bases and J lost 1, with 8 bases in between. The CDR3 sequence: CSVITGNTEAFF. The CDR3 DNA reads as TGCAGCGTTATAACAGGGAACACTGAAGCTTTCTTT.

This clonotype has just a few counts. This chain connects TRBV3-1 to TRBJ2-1; tentative D call: TRBD2 (5 bases). The CDR3 extends over 17 amino acids. Germline V gene sequence: CDR1 LGHDT, CDR2 YNNKEL (reference sequence). V lost 4 bases, J lost 0 bases, and 16 bases lay in between. In DNA, the CDR3 is TGTGCCAGCAGCCCTCGGAGTAAAGGGAGCTCCTACAATGAGCAGTTCTTC. Translated, it gives CASSPRSKGSSYNEQFF.

This clonotype was seen more than once but under ten times. The chain couples TRBV7-9 to TRBJ2-7, with 9 bases lining up with TRBD1. Germline-derived CDR1 and CDR2 are SEHNR and FQNEAQ (reference sequence). Unmatched junction bases numbered 9, after V lost 2 bases and J lost 4 bases. The CDR3 contains 16 residues. DNA for the CDR3: TGTGCCAGCAGCTTACCGCTTTGGACAGGGGATTACGAGCAGTACTTC. This sequence encodes CASSLPLWTGDYEQYF.

The chain employs TRBV7-8 and TRBJ1-1, with D maybe TRBD1 (5 bases). Germline lookup yields CDR1 SGHVS and CDR2 FQNEAQ. V was shortened by 2 bases and J by 5 bases, with 15 bases between the two germline ends. The CDR3 contains 15 residues. In DNA, the CDR3 is TGTGCCAGCAGCTTACAGGGACCTCCCCGGACTGAAGCTTTCTTT. Protein product: CASSLQGPPRTEAFF.

This clonotype has more than one count but fewer than ten. The rearrangement joins TRBV27 to TRBJ2-1, with 9 positions matching TRBD2. The J segment lost 2 bases and the V segment lost 7 bases, leaving 6 bases of the junction unmatched. CDR3 length: 15 residues. Looked up from germline, CDR1 is MNHEY and CDR2 is SMNVEV (reference sequence). CDR3 in DNA: TGTGCCAGCATCAGCGGGAGGAGTCCCTACAATGAGCAGTTCTTC. Translating gives CASISGRSPYNEQFF.

This clonotype has a handful of counts. The CDR3 loop reads CSASDSFTDTQYF. The CDR3 DNA reads as TGCAGTGCTAGCGACTCTTTCACAGATACGCAGTATTTT. The genes are TRBV20-1 and TRBJ2-3, with D unclear. V was pared by 3 bases and J by 2 bases, with 9 bases between. This CDR3 is built from 13 residues. Germline lookup yields CDR1 DFQATT and CDR2 SNEGSKA (reference sequence).

The genes are TRBV5-1 and TRBJ2-2; unclear D gene. Germline loops: CDR1 SGHRS, CDR2 YFSETQ. V dropped 0 bases and J dropped 2 bases, with 11 bases sitting between them. The CDR3 length is 16 residues. CDR3 in amino acids: CASSLVRILNTGELFF. CDR3 nucleotides: TGCGCCAGCAGCTTGGTTCGGATCCTCAACACCGGGGAGCTGTTTTTT.

This clonotype has ten or more counts. The chain combines TRBV7-2 with TRBJ2-2, with a possible D match to TRBD2 (5 bases). CDR1 is SGHTA and CDR2 is FQGNSA in the germline V gene. The CDR3 sequence is 13 residues long. Trimming left V 2 bases short and J 7 bases short, with 8 bases between. CDR3 DNA sequence: TGTGCCAGCAGCTTAATCGAGGGCGGGGAGCTGTTTTTT. Its translation is CASSLIEGGELFF.

The rearrangement joins TRBV28 to TRBJ2-1, with 8 bases fitting TRBD2. Germline CDR1 MDHEN, CDR2 SYDVKM. The CDR3 consists of 16 residues. V was clipped by 6 bases and J by 0 bases; unmatched bases: 7. The CDR3 coding sequence is TGTGCCAGCAGACGCGGGGGGTCCAGCTCCTACAATGAGCAGTTCTTC. It specifies CASRRGGSSSYNEQFF.

This clonotype was seen only a few times. The CDR3 bases are TGCAGCGTGGGACAGGGGCCAGATACGCAGTATTTT. Translation: CSVGQGPDTQYF. The V call is TRBV29-1, the J call TRBJ2-3; TRBD1 matches at 10 bases. There are 12 residues in the CDR3. The V gene's germline CDR1 is SQVTM and CDR2 ANQGSEA. Trimming removed 6 bases from V and 4 bases from J; junction bases left unmatched: 1.

This clonotype was detected ten times or more. The chain uses TRBV12-3 or TRBV12-4 and TRBJ2-1; 9 bases are shared with TRBD1. Unmatched junction bases numbered 6, after V lost 5 bases and J lost 7 bases. The CDR3 loop spans 14 amino acids. CDR3 bases: TGTGCCAGCAGTCGCCGGGACAGGGATAATGAGCAGTTCTTC. Translating gives CASSRRDRDNEQFF.

This clonotype has just a few counts. V gene TRBV6-2 or TRBV6-3 combines with J gene TRBJ2-5; TRBD2 matches 7 bases. CDR1 and CDR2 from the germline V gene are MNHEY and SVGEGT. Trimming cost V 4 bases and J 8 bases; bases outside gene matches: 10. The CDR3 loop spans 14 amino acids. This chain's CDR3 is CASSSPPAGETQYF. The CDR3 DNA reads TGTGCCAGCAGTTCCCCTCCGGCGGGAGAAACCCAGTACTTC.

In its sample, this clonotype was seen a few times. The chain combines TRBV19 with TRBJ2-7; D may be TRBD1 (6 bases). CDR3 length: 10 residues. Germline assignment: CDR1 LNHDA and CDR2 SQIVND (reference sequence). The V and J ends lost 9 bases and 9 bases respectively, with 12 bases between them. CDR3 bases: TGTGCCAGGGGTACAGGGACGCAGTACGTC. This codes for CARGTGTQYV.

In its sample, this clonotype was seen many times. This chain connects TRBV6-5 to TRBJ2-7; D may match TRBD1 or TRBD2 (6 bases each). The V gene's germline CDR1 is MNHEY and CDR2 SVGAGI. This CDR3 has 14 residues. Trimming pared 6 bases from V and 5 bases from J, leaving 17 bases between. The CDR3 protein is CASSYKGGVNEQYV. The CDR3 DNA sequence: TGTGCCAGCAGCTACAAGGGGGGCGTCAACGAGCAGTACGTC.

The J gene is TRBJ2-3, the V gene TRBV27; D gene unclear. The V gene lost 0 bases and the J gene lost 9 bases, with 13 bases spanning the gap. There are 14 residues in the CDR3. Germline loops: CDR1 MNHEY, CDR2 SMNVEV (reference sequence). This CDR3 is CASSLSLPGLTQYF. The CDR3 DNA reads TGTGCCAGCAGTTTATCACTACCCGGGCTGACGCAGTATTTT.

In its sample, this clonotype was seen a few times. The chain uses TRBV29-1 and TRBJ1-4, with 10 positions matching TRBD1. Germline-derived CDR1 and CDR2 are SQVTM and ANQGSEA. The CDR3 extends over 15 amino acids. V was pared by 7 bases and J by 3 bases, with 8 bases of the junction left unmatched. Here the CDR3 reads CSAETGTGANEKLFF. The DNA for the CDR3 is TGCAGCGCAGAAACCGGGACAGGGGCTAATGAAAAACTGTTTTTT.

At least ten counts were recorded for this clonotype. The V gene is TRBV6-2 or TRBV6-3, the J gene TRBJ2-1; 8 nucleotides line up with TRBD2. The germline V gene has CDR1 MNHEY and CDR2 SVGEGT. The J segment lost 4 bases and the V segment lost 6 bases, leaving 20 bases of the junction unmatched. The CDR3 spans 19 residues. CDR3 region: CASSSTLPGGGRNYNEQFF. The CDR3 bases are TGTGCCAGCAGCTCGACCCTTCCCGGAGGCGGGAGGAATTACAATGAGCAGTTCTTC.